This TCR beta chain came from a study of CD8+ T cells in alopecia areata. RNA extraction was followed by reverse transcription into cDNA, which acted as the sequencing template. Some clones are missing from TCRdb's copy, which holds only in-frame ones; the method was immunoSEQ multiplex PCR. The sample yields about 150,000 clones, approximately 45% seen once. Trimming took 0 bases from V and 5 from J, leaving 4 bases between them. CDR1 is GTSNPN, CDR2 SVGIG, per germline (reference sequence). The CDR3 is 11 amino acids. This clone appeared a few times. Other DNA sequences in the same sample also yield this CDR3.

Sequencing was carried out using CD4+ T cells sorted from blood. This chain uses TRBV30 with TRBJ2-5, with D unclear. This TCR derives from a human donor with alopecia areata. The CDR3 sequence: CAWSVGETQYF. The CDR3 DNA reads TGTGCCTGGAGTGTAGGGGAGACCCAGTACTTC.